The 23 T cell receptor beta chains listed next were all sequenced from one sample in a study of T cells after posttransplantation cyclophosphamide. The method was immunoSEQ multiplex PCR; TCRdb's version includes in-frame clones alone and lacks a portion of them. The data hold 20,000 to 25,000 clones, with 73% observed a single time. The sequenced sample consisted of memory CD4+ T cells sorted from PBMCs. These receptor sequences come from a woman between 55 and 75 years old in good health, CMV-negative, and a related stem cell transplant donor.

The chain links TRBV6-5 to TRBJ1-2; 8 bases are shared with TRBD1. The J segment lost 6 bases and the V segment lost 2 bases, leaving 8 bases of the junction unmatched. Germline assignment: CDR1 MNHEY and CDR2 SVGAGI. The CDR3 contains 15 residues. CDR3 region: CASSYTGGGLHGYTF. The CDR3 DNA reads TGTGCCAGCAGTTACACAGGGGGGGGACTCCATGGCTACACCTTC.

The chain recombines TRBV2 with TRBJ1-2; 7 nucleotides agree with TRBD1. The germline gives CDR1 SNHLY, CDR2 FYNNEI. V dropped 7 bases and J dropped 7; count of bases not matched to a gene: 9. This CDR3 region has 13 residues. The CDR3 region is CASNGQARGGYTF. CDR3 nucleotide sequence: TGTGCCAGCAACGGACAGGCCAGGGGTGGCTACACCTTC.

V usage is TRBV23-1 and J usage is TRBJ2-5; D is possibly TRBD2 (6 bases). TRBV23-1 is designated an ORF whose function remains uncertain. This CDR3 has 16 residues. V gave up 4 bases and J gave up 4 bases, with 19 bases separating them. For the CDR3, the DNA is TGCGCCAGCAGTCTTTGGTTACTAGCTCCTAGAGAGACCCAGTACTTC. Protein sequence: CASSLWLLAPRETQYF.

The CDR3 bases are TGTGCCAGTAAGAAGACAGACTACAATGAGCAGTTCTTC. The encoded protein is CASKKTDYNEQFF. The genes are TRBV19 and TRBJ2-1; weak D call: TRBD1 (5 bases). Germline CDR1 is LNHDA and CDR2 is SQIVND (reference sequence). V was clipped by 7 bases and J by 3 bases, with 10 bases between them. CDR3 length equals 13 residues.

The chain couples TRBV10-3 to TRBJ2-7; 13 nucleotides agree with TRBD2. Germline V gene data show CDR1 as ENHRY and CDR2 as SYGVKD. V lost 6 bases to trimming and J lost 5 bases; unmatched junction nucleotides: 1. The CDR3 loop spans 13 amino acids. Here the CDR3 DNA reads TGTGCCATCAGGGGGACTAGCGGGGACGAGCAGTACTTC. It translates to CAIRGTSGDEQYF.

This chain joins TRBV19 and TRBJ2-7; 12 bases are a match to TRBD2. The CDR3 is 15 residues long. Germline CDR1 is LNHDA and CDR2 is SQIVND (reference sequence). The V gene end was trimmed by 5 bases and the J gene end by 6 bases; junction bases not matched to a gene: 8. CDR3 residues: CASSAPTSGSGEQYF. Written as DNA, the CDR3 is TGTGCCAGTAGTGCCCCGACTAGCGGGAGTGGCGAGCAGTACTTC.

The chain joins TRBV4-3 to TRBJ1-2; the match to TRBD1 covers 9 bases. The V gene's germline CDR1 is LGHNA and CDR2 YSLEER. CDR3 length: 15 amino acids. With V trimmed by 4 bases and J by 4 bases, 7 bases remained unmatched. The CDR3: CASSPSQGAGYGYTF. CDR3 sequence (DNA): TGCGCCAGCAGCCCTTCACAGGGGGCAGGCTATGGCTACACCTTC.

This clone was observed a single time. The gene calls are TRBV2 and TRBJ2-5; possibly TRBD1 for D (6 bases). Trimming pared 5 bases from V and 1 base from J, leaving 8 bases between. Germline V gives CDR1 SNHLY, CDR2 FYNNEI. This CDR3 region has 13 residues. The CDR3 is CASSFRGQETQYF. For the CDR3, the DNA is TGTGCCAGCAGTTTCAGGGGCCAAGAGACCCAGTACTTC.

This chain links TRBV6-6 with TRBJ2-1; tentative D call: TRBD2 (5 bases). The ends were cut back, 4 bases at V and 6 bases at J, with 13 bases in the middle. Germline loops: CDR1 MNHNY, CDR2 SVGAGI (reference sequence). This CDR3 comprises 14 residues. The CDR3 reads CASSSSGASNEQFF. The DNA for the CDR3 is TGTGCCAGCAGTTCCAGCGGCGCGTCCAATGAGCAGTTCTTC.

The gene calls are TRBV4-1 and TRBJ2-2, with TRBD1 as a possible D gene (6 bases). The germline V and J ends were trimmed by 0 bases and 5 bases, with 16 bases remaining between them. The CDR3 contains 17 residues. Germline CDR1 and CDR2: MGHRA and YSYEKL. The CDR3 nucleotides read TGCGCCAGCAGCCAAGAATTAGGCAGGGGCAAGACCGGGGAGCTGTTTTTT. Its protein is CASSQELGRGKTGELFF.

V usage is TRBV6-1 and J usage is TRBJ1-6; D is ambiguous. V was cut by 2 bases and J by 8 bases, with 10 bases left in between. Germline-derived CDR1 and CDR2 are MNHNS and SASEGT. This CDR3 contains 14 residues. The CDR3 spells CASSEFGGDSPLHF. CDR3 nucleotide sequence: TGTGCCAGCAGTGAATTTGGCGGAGATTCACCCCTCCACTTT.

The rearrangement joins TRBV5-1 to TRBJ2-7; TRBD1 matches at 11 bases. Per the germline V gene, CDR1 is SGHRS and CDR2 is YFSETQ. Trimming at V came to 0 bases and at J to 5 bases, leaving 1 base not matched to a gene. This CDR3 has 14 residues. CDR3 region: CASSLGTGGHEQYF. CDR3 nucleotide sequence: TGCGCCAGCAGCTTGGGGACAGGGGGCCACGAGCAGTACTTC.

The V and J genes are TRBV2 and TRBJ1-1; a weak D match, TRBD1 (6 bases). V was cut by 3 bases and J by 10 bases, with 21 bases left in between. CDR1 and CDR2 (germline): SNHLY, FYNNEI. The CDR3 length is 15 residues. CDR3 loop: CASSDQGPGWFGAFF. CDR3 coding DNA: TGTGCCAGCAGTGATCAGGGGCCAGGGTGGTTTGGAGCTTTCTTT.

This clone occurred once. The chain is built from TRBV5-6 and TRBJ2-1; TRBD2 is a possible D gene (5 bases). CDR3 length equals 19 residues. V was cut by 1 base and J by 3 bases, with 23 bases left in between. CDR1 is SGHDT, CDR2 YYEEEE, per germline. The chain's CDR3 is CASSLLAIKDRRGYNEQFF. CDR3 DNA sequence: TGTGCCAGCAGCTTGCTAGCTATCAAGGATAGAAGAGGCTACAATGAGCAGTTCTTC.

This clone has just a few counts. The chain uses TRBV6-1 and TRBJ1-2; 7 bases align to TRBD1. CDR3 length: 13 amino acids. V was pared by 6 bases and J by 4 bases, with 5 bases of the junction left unmatched. Germline V CDR1 and CDR2: MNHNS, SASEGT. The CDR3 bases are TGTGCCAGCAGGGACCGGACAGGCTATGGCTACACCTTC. Amino acids: CASRDRTGYGYTF.

The chain links TRBV28 to TRBJ2-6, with D hard to call. This CDR3 comprises 14 residues. The germline gives CDR1 MDHEN, CDR2 SYDVKM. Trimming cost V 3 bases and J 4 bases, with 7 bases left between them. The CDR3 region is CASSFSLGANVLTF. The CDR3 DNA is TGTGCCAGCAGTTTCTCTCTCGGGGCCAACGTCCTGACTTTC. Full variable domain (outside the CDR3, taken from reference TRBV28 and TRBJ2-6): DVKVTQSSRYLVKRTGEKVFLECVQDMDHENMFWYRQDPGLGLRLIYFSYDVKMKEKGDIPEGYSVSREKKERFSLILESASTNQTSMYLCASSFSLGANVLTFGAGSRLTVL.

CDR3 loop: CATGQKYGYTF. CDR3 nucleotide sequence: TGTGCCACCGGACAAAAATATGGCTACACCTTC. This chain connects TRBV6-6 to TRBJ1-2; D is possibly TRBD1 (5 bases). This CDR3 is built from 11 residues. CDR1 is MNHNY and CDR2 is SVGAGI in the germline V gene (reference sequence). Between the trimmed V and J ends, which lost 10 bases and 5 bases, there was a span of 11 bases.

The chain carries TRBV7-2 and TRBJ2-4, with 7 bases lining up with TRBD2. Trimming took 6 bases from V and 7 from J; bases not matched to a gene: 9. CDR3 length equals 14 residues. The germline V gene has CDR1 SGHTA and CDR2 FQGNSA. DNA of the CDR3: TGTGCCAGCAGTGATTGGGAGGGGCCGAACATTCAGTACTTC. This sequence encodes CASSDWEGPNIQYF.

The chain joins TRBV6-5 to TRBJ2-7, with TRBD1 matching 7 bases. J lost 7 bases, V lost 5 bases, and 11 bases had no gene match. The CDR3 is made up of 14 amino acids. Germline lookup yields CDR1 MNHEY and CDR2 SVGAGI. DNA of the CDR3: TGTGCCAGCAGTCGGGCAGGGGGAAATTGGGAGCAGTACTTC. Its protein is CASSRAGGNWEQYF.

This clone was seen a few times. The V gene is TRBV10-1, the J gene TRBJ2-2; 8 nucleotides line up with TRBD1. The CDR3 contains 14 residues. Germline V gene data show CDR1 as WNHNN and CDR2 as SYGVQD (reference sequence). V lost 3 bases to trimming and J lost 4 bases; unmatched junction nucleotides: 1. The CDR3 protein is CASSDTGGTGELFF. CDR3 DNA sequence: TGCGCCAGCAGTGATACAGGGGGCACCGGGGAGCTGTTTTTT.

This chain connects TRBV4-3 to TRBJ2-3; 10 nucleotides match TRBD1. The CDR3 covers 14 residues. J was trimmed by 4 bases and V by 3 bases; bases with no gene match: 1. Germline V gene data show CDR1 as LGHNA and CDR2 as YSLEER. The CDR3 spells CASSQDRGADTQYF. In nucleotides, the CDR3 is TGCGCCAGCAGCCAGGACAGGGGGGCAGATACGCAGTATTTT.

The chain combines TRBV7-2 with TRBJ1-2; the D gene is possibly TRBD1 (6 bases). The V end lost 5 bases, the J end lost 8 bases, and 18 bases lay between the germline ends. There are 14 residues in the CDR3. Germline V gives CDR1 SGHTA, CDR2 FQGNSA. CDR3: CASSTGHDRLGYTF. DNA for the CDR3: TGTGCCAGCAGCACGGGACACGATAGGCTCGGCTACACCTTC.

The rearrangement uses TRBV7-2 and TRBJ1-2, with 8 nucleotides matching TRBD1. The junction had 15 bases not matched to a gene; V was cut back by 2 bases and J by 4 bases. Germline CDR1 and CDR2: SGHTA and FQGNSA. This CDR3 is 18 amino acids long. The chain's CDR3 is CASSLRGRGRETRYGYTF. Written as DNA, the CDR3 is TGTGCCAGCAGCTTAAGGGGCAGGGGGCGTGAGACCCGCTATGGCTACACCTTC.